The clone carrying this TCR beta chain has a single count. Its cognate antigen is unknown. The sample originates from a study of a mutant IDH1 vaccine in newly diagnosed glioma. As for the study in general: Most patients had radiochemotherapy with temozolomide before enrollment; others had one alone.

CDR1 is GTSNPN and CDR2 is SVGIG in the germline V gene (reference sequence). The CDR3 is 14 amino acids. With 0 bases clipped from V and 8 bases from J, the junction kept 6 bases outside the gene matches. The table came from immunoSEQ multiplex PCR; TCRdb's copy has only in-frame clones and leaves some out. The sample lists about 94,000 clones, 85% to 90% occurring once. The time point denotes: week 47, end of study. It was 300 ug of mutant IDH1 20-mer peptide that made up each vaccine dose, given with topical imiquimod. Vaccination of patients was performed eight times, in weeks 1, 3, 5, 7, 11, 15, 19 and 23.

Sequences were derived from PBMCs, sampled from a glioma patient whose treatment included an IDH1 peptide vaccine. The V call is TRBV30, the J call TRBJ1-4, with 7 bases that match TRBD1. This clonotype was obtained from a woman in her forties or fifties with glioma. The CDR3 nucleotides read TGTGCCTGGAGTGTAGGGGGCCCGAACGAAAAACTGTTTTTT. Its protein is CAWSVGGPNEKLFF.